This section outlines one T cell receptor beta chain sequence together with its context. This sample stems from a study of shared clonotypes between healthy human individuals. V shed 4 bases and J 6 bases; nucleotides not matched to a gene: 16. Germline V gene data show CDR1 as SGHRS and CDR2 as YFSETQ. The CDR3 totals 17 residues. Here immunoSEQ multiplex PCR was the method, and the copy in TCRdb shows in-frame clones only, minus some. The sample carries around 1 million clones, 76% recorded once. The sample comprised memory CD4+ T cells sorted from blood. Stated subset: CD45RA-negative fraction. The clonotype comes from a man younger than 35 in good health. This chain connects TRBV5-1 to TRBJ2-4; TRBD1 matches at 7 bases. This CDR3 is CASSTTGATTSGNIQYF. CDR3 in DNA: TGCGCCAGCAGCACCACAGGGGCCACTACCTCCGGAAACATTCAGTACTTC.